The 8 T cell receptor beta chains in this list originate from one sample, sequenced in a study of cytomegalovirus exposure and HLA in healthy donors. A multiplex PCR was run with 60 Vbeta primers and 13 Jbeta primers. Assay used: immunoSEQ multiplex PCR; TCRdb lists only in-frame clones, some missing. The sample yields 130,000 to 150,000 clones, over 70% seen once. Sequencing used PBMCs. These TCRs come from a man aged 18 to 29 in good health and CMV-seronegative.

In the case of this clone: In the same sample, other DNA sequences code for this CDR3. CDR3 bases: TGTGCCAGCAGTCTGAGCAATCAGCCCCAGCATTTT. It translates to CASSLSNQPQHF. The rearrangement uses TRBV2 and TRBJ1-5; D not resolved. CDR1 is SNHLY, CDR2 FYNNEI, per germline. Trimming stripped 5 bases from V and 1 base from J, with 3 bases between. This CDR3 region has 12 residues.

The chain joins TRBV7-9 to TRBJ2-5, with 8 bases lining up with TRBD1. The germline V gene encodes CDR1 SEHNR and CDR2 FQNEAQ (reference sequence). This CDR3 is built from 15 residues. V dropped 6 bases and J dropped 4; count of bases not matched to a gene: 10. CDR3 protein: CASSLDRDFRETQYF. The CDR3, as DNA: TGTGCCAGCAGTTTGGACAGGGATTTTAGAGAGACCCAGTACTTC.

The CDR3 DNA reads as TGCGCCAGCAGCTTGGATGGGCAGGGGGCGCAGGGCTACACCTTC. Its protein is CASSLDGQGAQGYTF. The J gene is TRBJ1-2, the V gene TRBV5-1; 8 positions agree with TRBD1. Germline V gene lookup returns CDR1 SGHRS and CDR2 YFSETQ. Trimming took 0 bases from V and 8 from J; bases not matched to a gene: 9. This CDR3 has 15 residues.

This clone was counted a few times. The chain has TRBV7-9 and TRBJ1-2; D call uncertain. V was clipped by 4 bases and J by 3 bases, with 15 bases between them. This CDR3 has 15 amino acids. Germline CDR1 and CDR2: SEHNR and FQNEAQ (reference sequence). CDR3 DNA sequence: TGTGCCAGCAGCTCGGGCGGGGAGGGATACTATGGCTACACCTTC. Its protein product is CASSSGGEGYYGYTF.

This clone was recorded a few times. The chain carries TRBV6-4 and TRBJ1-1; D gene uncertain. Looked up from germline, CDR1 is MRHNA and CDR2 is SNTAGT. CDR3 length equals 14 residues. Trimming removed 4 bases from V and 5 bases from J, with 14 bases in between. CDR3 amino acids: CASSVIPGGTEAFF. CDR3 in DNA: TGTGCCAGCAGTGTCATCCCCGGCGGTACTGAAGCTTTCTTT.

This sequence joins TRBV4-3 and TRBJ2-7; 9 nucleotides align to TRBD1. Germline-derived CDR1 and CDR2 are LGHNA and YSLEER. With V trimmed by 2 bases and J by 7 bases, 9 bases remained unmatched. The CDR3 loop spans 15 amino acids. The CDR3 DNA follows: TGCGCCAGCAGCCAAACAGGGGGCGCGGGGTGGGAGCAGTACTTC. Translation: CASSQTGGAGWEQYF.

The J gene is TRBJ2-2, the V gene TRBV30; 9 bases are a match to TRBD2. The CDR3 is 14 residues long. The V gene end was trimmed by 7 bases and the J gene end by 3 bases; junction bases not matched to a gene: 6. The germline CDR1 and CDR2 sequences are GTSNPN and SVGIG (reference sequence). For the CDR3, the DNA is TGTGCCTCCGCGGCGGGGGGGGACACCGGGGAGCTGTTTTTT. Its protein product is CASAAGGDTGELFF.

The chain carries TRBV7-9 and TRBJ2-7, with TRBD1 matching 9 bases. Germline trimming cut 5 bases from V and 5 bases from J; bases unmatched to any gene: 10. The CDR3 totals 15 residues. The germline gives CDR1 SEHNR, CDR2 FQNEAQ (reference sequence). The CDR3 nucleotides read TGTGCCAGCAGCCGAGTAAAGGGACAGGGTGACGAGCAGTACTTC. Translating gives CASSRVKGQGDEQYF.